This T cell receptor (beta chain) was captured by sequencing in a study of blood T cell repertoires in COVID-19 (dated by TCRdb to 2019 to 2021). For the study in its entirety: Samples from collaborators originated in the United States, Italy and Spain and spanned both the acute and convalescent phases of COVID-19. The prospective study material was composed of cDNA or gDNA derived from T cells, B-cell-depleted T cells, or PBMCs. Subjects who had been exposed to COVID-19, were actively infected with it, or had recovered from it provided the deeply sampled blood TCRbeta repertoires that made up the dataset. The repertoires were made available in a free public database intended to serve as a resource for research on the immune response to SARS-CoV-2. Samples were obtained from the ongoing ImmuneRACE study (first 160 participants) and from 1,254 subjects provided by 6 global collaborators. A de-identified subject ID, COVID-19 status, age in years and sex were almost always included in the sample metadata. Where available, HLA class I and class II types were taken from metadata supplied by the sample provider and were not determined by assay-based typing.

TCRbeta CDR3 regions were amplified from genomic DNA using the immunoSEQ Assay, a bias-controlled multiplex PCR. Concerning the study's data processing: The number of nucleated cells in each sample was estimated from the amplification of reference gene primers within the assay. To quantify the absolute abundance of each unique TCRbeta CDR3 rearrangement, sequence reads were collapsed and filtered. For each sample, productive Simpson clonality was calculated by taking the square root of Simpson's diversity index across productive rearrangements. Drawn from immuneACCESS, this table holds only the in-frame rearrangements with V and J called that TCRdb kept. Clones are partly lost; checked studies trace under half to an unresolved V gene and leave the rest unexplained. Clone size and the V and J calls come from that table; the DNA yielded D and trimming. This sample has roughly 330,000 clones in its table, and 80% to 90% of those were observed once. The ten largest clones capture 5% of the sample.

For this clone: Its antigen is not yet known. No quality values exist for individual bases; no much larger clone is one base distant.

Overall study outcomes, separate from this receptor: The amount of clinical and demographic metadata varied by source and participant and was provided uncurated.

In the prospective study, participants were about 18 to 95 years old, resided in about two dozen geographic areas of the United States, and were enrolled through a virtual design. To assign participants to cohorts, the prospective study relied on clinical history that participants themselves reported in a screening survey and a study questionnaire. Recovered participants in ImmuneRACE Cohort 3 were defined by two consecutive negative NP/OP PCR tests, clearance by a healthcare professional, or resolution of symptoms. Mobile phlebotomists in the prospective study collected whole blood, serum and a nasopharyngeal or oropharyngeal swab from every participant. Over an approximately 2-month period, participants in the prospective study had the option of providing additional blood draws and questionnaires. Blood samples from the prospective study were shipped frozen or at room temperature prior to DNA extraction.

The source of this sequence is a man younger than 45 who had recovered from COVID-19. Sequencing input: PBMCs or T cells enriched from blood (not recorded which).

In nucleotides, the sequence is TGTGCCAGCAGCTCGGGACAGGGGGCATGGGGGGCCAACGTCCTGACTTTC. This sequence encodes CASSSGQGAWGANVLTF. The V and J genes are TRBV11-2 and TRBJ2-6; TRBD1 matches 12 bases in the middle. The CDR3 spans 17 residues, from the cysteine through the phenylalanine. The read is trimmed to its CDR3 DNA, 51 bases read in frame from base 1. From V the trimming removes 4 bases and from J it removes 4 bases, while the gene matches leave 5 bases of the junction unaccounted for. From the germline V gene, CDR1 is SGHAT and CDR2 is FQNNGV.